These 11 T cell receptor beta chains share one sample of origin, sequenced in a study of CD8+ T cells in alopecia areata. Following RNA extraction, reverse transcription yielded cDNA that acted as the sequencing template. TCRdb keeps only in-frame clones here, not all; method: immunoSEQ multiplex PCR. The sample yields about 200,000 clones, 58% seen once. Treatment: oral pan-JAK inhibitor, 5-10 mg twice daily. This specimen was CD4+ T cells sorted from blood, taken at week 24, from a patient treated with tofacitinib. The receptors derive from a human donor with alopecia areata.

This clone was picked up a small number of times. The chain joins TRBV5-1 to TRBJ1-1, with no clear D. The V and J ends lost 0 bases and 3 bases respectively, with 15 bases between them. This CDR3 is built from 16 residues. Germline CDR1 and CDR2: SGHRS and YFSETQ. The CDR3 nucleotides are TGCGCCAGCAGCTTGGGCCACAGCGGAGCCGACACTGAAGCTTTCTTT. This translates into CASSLGHSGADTEAFF.

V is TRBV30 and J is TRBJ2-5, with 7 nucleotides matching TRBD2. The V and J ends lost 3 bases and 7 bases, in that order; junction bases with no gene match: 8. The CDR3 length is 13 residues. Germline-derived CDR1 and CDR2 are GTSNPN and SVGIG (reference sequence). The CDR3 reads CAWSPGGVGTQYF. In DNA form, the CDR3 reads TGTGCCTGGAGCCCGGGGGGAGTTGGGACCCAGTACTTC.

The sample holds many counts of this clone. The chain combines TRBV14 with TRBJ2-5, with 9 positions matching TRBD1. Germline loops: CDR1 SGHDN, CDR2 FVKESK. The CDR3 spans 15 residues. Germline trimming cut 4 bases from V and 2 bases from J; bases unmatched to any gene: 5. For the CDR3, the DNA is TGTGCCAGCAGCCGAGGGACAGGGAGACAAGAGACCCAGTACTTC. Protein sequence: CASSRGTGRQETQYF. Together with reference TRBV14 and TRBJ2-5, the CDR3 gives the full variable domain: EAGVTQFPSHSVIEKGQTVTLRCDPISGHDNLYWYRRVMGKEIKFLLHFVKESKQDESGMPNNRFLAERTGGTYSTLKVQPAELEDSGVYFCASSRGTGRQETQYFGPGTRLLVL.

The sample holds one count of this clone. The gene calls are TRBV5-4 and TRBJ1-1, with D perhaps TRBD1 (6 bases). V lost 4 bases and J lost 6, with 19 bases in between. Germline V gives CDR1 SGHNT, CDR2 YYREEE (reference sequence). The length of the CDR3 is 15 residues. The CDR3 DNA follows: TGTGCCAGCAGCCCGACCGGACAGATAGAGTCTGAAGCTTTCTTT. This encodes CASSPTGQIESEAFF.

CDR3 residues: CASSKGRGTTGGEQYF. The DNA for the CDR3 is TGTGCCAGCAGCAAGGGGCGGGGGACTACCGGGGGCGAGCAGTACTTC. The gene calls are TRBV7-6 and TRBJ2-7; TRBD2 agrees at 7 bases. V was clipped by 5 bases and J by 6 bases; unmatched bases: 16. The CDR3 has 16 residues. Germline V lookup: CDR1 SGHVS, CDR2 FNYEAQ.

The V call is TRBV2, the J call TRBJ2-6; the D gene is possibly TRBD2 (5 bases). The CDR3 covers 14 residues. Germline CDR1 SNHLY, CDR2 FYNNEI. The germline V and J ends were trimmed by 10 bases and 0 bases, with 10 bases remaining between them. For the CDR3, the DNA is TGTGCCATTAAACGGGGCTCTGGGGCCAACGTCCTGACTTTC. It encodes CAIKRGSGANVLTF.

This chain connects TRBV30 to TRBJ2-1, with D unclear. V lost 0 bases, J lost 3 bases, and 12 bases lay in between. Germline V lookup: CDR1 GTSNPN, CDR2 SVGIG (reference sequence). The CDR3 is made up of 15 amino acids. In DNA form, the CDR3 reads TGTGCCTGGAGTGTACGTGGACCTCGCTACAATGAGCAGTTCTTC. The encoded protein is CAWSVRGPRYNEQFF.

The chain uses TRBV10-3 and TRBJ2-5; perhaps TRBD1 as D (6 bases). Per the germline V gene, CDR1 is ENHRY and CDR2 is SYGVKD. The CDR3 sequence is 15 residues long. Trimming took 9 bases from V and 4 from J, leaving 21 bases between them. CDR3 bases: TGTGCCATAAGAGGGGGAGCAGGGTTCGGAGAGACCCAGTACTTC. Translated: CAIRGGAGFGETQYF.

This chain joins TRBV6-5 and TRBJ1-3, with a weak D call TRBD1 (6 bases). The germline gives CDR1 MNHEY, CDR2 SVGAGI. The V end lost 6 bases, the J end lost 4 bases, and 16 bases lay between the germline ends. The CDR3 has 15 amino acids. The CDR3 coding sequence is TGTGCCAGCAGCCCACCCGGGGGCCGGGGAAACACCATATATTTT. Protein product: CASSPPGGRGNTIYF.

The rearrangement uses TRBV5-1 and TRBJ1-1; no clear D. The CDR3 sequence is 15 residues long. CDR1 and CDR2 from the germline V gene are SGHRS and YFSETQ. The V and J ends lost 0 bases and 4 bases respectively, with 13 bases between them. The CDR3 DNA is TGCGCCAGCAGCTTGGACCGAACGAGATTCACTGAAGCTTTCTTT. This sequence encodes CASSLDRTRFTEAFF.

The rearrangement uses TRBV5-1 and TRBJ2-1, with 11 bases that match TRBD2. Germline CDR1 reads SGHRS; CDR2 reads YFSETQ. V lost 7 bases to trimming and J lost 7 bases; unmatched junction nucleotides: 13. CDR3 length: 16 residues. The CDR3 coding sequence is TGCGCCAGCGGGGGATTAGGCCTAGCGGGAGGTAATGAGCAGTTCTTC. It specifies CASGGLGLAGGNEQFF. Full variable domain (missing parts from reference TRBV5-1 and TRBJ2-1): KAGVTQTPRYLIKTRGQQVTLSCSPISGHRSVSWYQQTPGQGLQFLFEYFSETQRNKGNFPGRFSGRQFSNSRSEMNVSTLELGDSALYLCASGGLGLAGGNEQFFGPGTRLTVL.